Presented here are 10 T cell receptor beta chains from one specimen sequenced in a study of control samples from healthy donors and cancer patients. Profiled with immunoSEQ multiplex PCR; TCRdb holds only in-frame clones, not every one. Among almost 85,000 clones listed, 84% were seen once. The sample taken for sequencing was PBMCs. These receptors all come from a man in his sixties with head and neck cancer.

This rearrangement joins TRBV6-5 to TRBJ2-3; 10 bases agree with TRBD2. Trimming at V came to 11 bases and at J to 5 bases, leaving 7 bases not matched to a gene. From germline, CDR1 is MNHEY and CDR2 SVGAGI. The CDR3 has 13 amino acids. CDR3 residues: CAAGAGGVDTQYF. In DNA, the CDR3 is TGTGCCGCAGGAGCGGGAGGGGTAGATACGCAGTATTTT.

This CDR3 is CASSPRQGADKKYF. CDR3 nucleotides: TGTGCCAGCAGCCCCAGACAGGGCGCGGATAAGAAGTACTTC. The J gene is TRBJ2-5, the V gene TRBV11-1; 7 bases are a match to TRBD1. Losses at the gene ends were 5 bases for V and 12 bases for J; bases not matched to a gene: 15. The CDR3 covers 14 residues. The germline gives CDR1 SGHAT, CDR2 FQDESV (reference sequence).

CDR3 DNA: TGTGCCAGCAGCGTAGGGGCAGGGGACACTGAAGCTTTCTTT. Protein sequence: CASSVGAGDTEAFF. The V and J genes are TRBV9 and TRBJ1-1; D possibly corresponds to TRBD1 (6 bases). The germline CDR1 and CDR2 sequences are SGDLS and YYNGEE. The CDR3 runs 14 residues. Trimming took off 0 bases at V and 3 bases at J, with 9 bases between the two ends.

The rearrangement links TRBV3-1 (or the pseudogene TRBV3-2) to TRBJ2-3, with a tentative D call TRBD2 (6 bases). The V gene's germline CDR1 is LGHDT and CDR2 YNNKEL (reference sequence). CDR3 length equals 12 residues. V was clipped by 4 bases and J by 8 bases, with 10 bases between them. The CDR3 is CASSPSGGTQYF. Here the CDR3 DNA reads TGTGCCAGCAGCCCATCCGGGGGTACGCAGTATTTT.

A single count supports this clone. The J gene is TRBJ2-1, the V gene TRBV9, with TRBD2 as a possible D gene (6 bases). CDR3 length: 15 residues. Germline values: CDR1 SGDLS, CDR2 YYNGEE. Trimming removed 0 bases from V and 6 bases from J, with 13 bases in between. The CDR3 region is CASSVGLAELNEQFF. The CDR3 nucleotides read TGTGCCAGCAGCGTAGGATTAGCGGAGCTCAATGAGCAGTTCTTC. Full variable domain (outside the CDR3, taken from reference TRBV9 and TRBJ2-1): DSGVTQTPKHLITATGQRVTLRCSPRSGDLSVYWYQQSLDQGLQFLIQYYNGEERAKGNILERFSAQQFPDLHSELNLSSLELGDSALYFCASSVGLAELNEQFFGPGTRLTVL.

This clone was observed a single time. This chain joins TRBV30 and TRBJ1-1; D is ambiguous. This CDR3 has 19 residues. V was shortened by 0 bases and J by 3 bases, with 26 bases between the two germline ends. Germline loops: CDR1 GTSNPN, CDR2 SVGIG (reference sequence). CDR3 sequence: CAWSVYFNLIPGGYTEAFF. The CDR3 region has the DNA TGTGCCTGGAGTGTATATTTCAATCTAATCCCGGGTGGGTACACTGAAGCTTTCTTT.

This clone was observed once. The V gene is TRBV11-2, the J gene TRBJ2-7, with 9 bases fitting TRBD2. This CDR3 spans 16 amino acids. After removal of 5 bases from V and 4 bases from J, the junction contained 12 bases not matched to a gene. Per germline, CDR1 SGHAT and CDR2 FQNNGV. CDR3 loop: CASSPLGGRAPYEQYF. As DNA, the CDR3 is TGTGCCAGCAGCCCTTTAGGCGGGAGGGCCCCATACGAGCAGTACTTC.

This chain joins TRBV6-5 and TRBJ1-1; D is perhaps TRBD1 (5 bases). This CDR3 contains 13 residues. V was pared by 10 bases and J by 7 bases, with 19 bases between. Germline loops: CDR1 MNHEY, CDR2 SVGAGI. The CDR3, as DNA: TGTGCCACCGGGGGGGGTGAACCCGTTGAAGCTTTCTTT. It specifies CATGGGEPVEAFF.

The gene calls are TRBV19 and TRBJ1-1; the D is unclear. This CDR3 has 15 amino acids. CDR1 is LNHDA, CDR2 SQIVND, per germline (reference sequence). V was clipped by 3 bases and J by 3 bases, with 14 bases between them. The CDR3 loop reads CASSIGPDRHTEAFF. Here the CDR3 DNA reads TGTGCCAGTAGTATCGGGCCAGATCGTCACACTGAAGCTTTCTTT.

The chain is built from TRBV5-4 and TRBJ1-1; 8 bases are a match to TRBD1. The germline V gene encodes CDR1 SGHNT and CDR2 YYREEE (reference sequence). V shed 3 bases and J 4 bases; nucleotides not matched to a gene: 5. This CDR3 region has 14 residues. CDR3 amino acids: CASSYGQGATEAFF. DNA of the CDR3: TGTGCCAGCAGCTACGGACAGGGCGCCACTGAAGCTTTCTTT.